Below are 31 T cell receptor beta chains sequenced from a single sample in a study of blood T cell repertoires in COVID-19. Sequenced by immunoSEQ multiplex PCR; TCRdb stores in-frame clones only, minus some. This sample yields approximately 220,000 clones, of which 70% to 90% are seen a single time; 2.9% belongs to the top ten. Source material: peripheral blood. The source is a man aged 50 to 60 who had recovered from COVID-19.

In regard to this clone: Other DNA sequences within the sample encode an identical CDR3. The rearrangement joins TRBV18 to TRBJ1-5; 7 bases match TRBD1. V gave up 0 bases and J gave up 6 bases; unmatched junction bases: 5. This CDR3 is built from 15 residues. Looked up from germline, CDR1 is KGHSH and CDR2 is LQKENI. CDR3 in amino acids: CASSPPGGEGQPQHF. The DNA of the CDR3 is TGTGCCAGCTCACCACCAGGGGGCGAGGGTCAGCCCCAGCATTTT.

Only one count was recorded for this clone. V gene TRBV6-5 combines with J gene TRBJ2-7; 10 nucleotides match TRBD1. The CDR3 totals 13 residues. The junction had 5 bases not matched to a gene; V was cut back by 6 bases and J by 6 bases. The germline V gene encodes CDR1 MNHEY and CDR2 SVGAGI. This chain's CDR3 is CASRGQGFAEQYF. As DNA, the CDR3 is TGTGCCAGCAGGGGACAGGGGTTCGCCGAGCAGTACTTC.

The CDR3 sequence is CASSIGGSSNQPQHF. Written as DNA, the CDR3 is TGTGCCAGCAGTATAGGGGGCTCGAGCAATCAGCCCCAGCATTTT. The gene calls are TRBV27 and TRBJ1-5; TRBD1 agrees at 7 bases. Losses at the gene ends were 5 bases for V and 1 base for J; bases not matched to a gene: 5. The CDR3 loop spans 15 amino acids. From germline, CDR1 is MNHEY and CDR2 SMNVEV (reference sequence).

This clone appeared a few times. The CDR3 DNA follows: TGTGCCAGCAGTGAGATAGCGGGGGAAGAGACCCAGTACTTC. Its protein is CASSEIAGEETQYF. This chain links TRBV6-4 with TRBJ2-5; 9 bases line up with TRBD2. V shed 3 bases, J shed 3 bases, and the junction held 2 bases outside the gene matches. CDR1 and CDR2 (germline): MRHNA, SNTAGT. The CDR3 has 14 amino acids.

This clone came up once. V and J are TRBV20-1 and TRBJ1-2, with a weak D call TRBD1 (6 bases). The V end lost 6 bases, the J end lost 6 bases, and 11 bases lay between the germline ends. Germline V gene lookup returns CDR1 DFQATT and CDR2 SNEGSKA (reference sequence). The CDR3 loop spans 11 amino acids. Here the CDR3 reads CSAMTGDGYTF. The CDR3 DNA sequence: TGCAGTGCCATGACAGGAGATGGCTACACCTTC.

The CDR3 protein is CAHSSSEKLFF. Written as DNA, the CDR3 is TGTGCCCACAGCAGTAGTGAAAAACTGTTTTTT. The rearrangement links TRBV28 to TRBJ1-4; D gene ambiguous. The germline gives CDR1 MDHEN, CDR2 SYDVKM. CDR3 length equals 11 residues. Trimming shortened V by 11 bases and J by 7 bases, and 11 bases separated the two germline ends.

The rearrangement uses TRBV5-1 and TRBJ1-3; D gene unclear. V lost 5 bases and J 0 bases, leaving 9 bases between the germline ends. CDR3 length: 14 residues. Germline loops: CDR1 SGHRS, CDR2 YFSETQ. CDR3 sequence: CASRLGPSGNTIYF. CDR3 nucleotides: TGCGCCAGCAGGCTTGGCCCCTCTGGAAACACCATATATTTT.

This rearrangement joins TRBV4-1 to TRBJ2-3, with no clear D. Per the germline V gene, CDR1 is MGHRA and CDR2 is YSYEKL. V was pared by 3 bases and J by 1 base, with 17 bases between. CDR3 length: 17 amino acids. CDR3 sequence reads: CASSQTPVGSGTDTQYF. CDR3 coding DNA: TGCGCCAGCAGCCAGACCCCCGTGGGCTCGGGCACAGATACGCAGTATTTT.

The chain carries TRBV3-1 (or the pseudogene TRBV3-2) and TRBJ2-7, with TRBD1 matching over 11 bases. V trimming: 4 bases; J trimming: 6 bases; junction bases outside the gene matches: 8. The germline V gene has CDR1 LGHDT and CDR2 YNNKEL (reference sequence). CDR3 length: 15 residues. The CDR3 coding sequence is TGTGCCAGCAGCCCCAAAGCAGGGACAGGGGGCGAGCAGTACTTC. It yields the protein CASSPKAGTGGEQYF.

This rearrangement joins TRBV5-1 to TRBJ2-2, with 11 bases fitting TRBD2. The CDR3 contains 16 residues. V was clipped by 1 base and J by 6 bases; unmatched bases: 5. The V gene's germline CDR1 is SGHRS and CDR2 YFSETQ. In DNA, the CDR3 is TGCGCCAGCAGCTTGACACCTAGCGGGAGGCCCGGGGAGCTGTTTTTT. Translated, it gives CASSLTPSGRPGELFF.

The chain couples TRBV5-4 to TRBJ2-5, with 9 bases that match TRBD1. The CDR3 runs 14 residues. The ends lost 4 bases at V and 4 bases at J; junction bases unmatched: 5. The germline gives CDR1 SGHNT, CDR2 YYREEE (reference sequence). The DNA of the CDR3 is TGTGCCAGCAGCGTGGACAGGGGTCGAGAGACCCAGTACTTC. It is translated as CASSVDRGRETQYF.

The chain links TRBV19 to TRBJ2-7; 11 bases match TRBD2. J gave up 2 bases and V 5 bases, and 2 bases lay outside the gene matches. This CDR3 is built from 14 residues. Per the germline V gene, CDR1 is LNHDA and CDR2 is SQIVND (reference sequence). This chain's CDR3 is CASSVSGRAYEQYF. The CDR3 coding sequence is TGTGCCAGTAGTGTTAGCGGGAGGGCCTACGAGCAGTACTTC.

CDR3 loop: CASSIQATDTQYF. The CDR3 DNA reads as TGCGCCAGCAGTATCCAGGCAACAGATACGCAGTATTTT. The chain carries TRBV10-2 and TRBJ2-3, with D hard to call. V was cut by 5 bases and J by 3 bases, with 9 bases left in between. There are 13 residues in the CDR3. Germline V gene sequence: CDR1 WSHSY, CDR2 SAAADI.

This chain uses TRBV4-2 with TRBJ1-2; 7 positions match TRBD1. Trimming took 4 bases from V and 6 from J; bases not matched to a gene: 14. The CDR3 consists of 16 residues. Germline assignment: CDR1 LGHNA and CDR2 YNFKEQ. CDR3 sequence (DNA): TGTGCCAGCAGCCGCGGACCCCTGGGACAGACTGATGGCTACACCTTC. Translating gives CASSRGPLGQTDGYTF.

CDR3 region: CASSLREEQYF. The CDR3 nucleotides read TGTGCCAGCAGTCTGCGGGAGGAGCAGTACTTC. The chain links TRBV6-1 to TRBJ2-7; 7 bases agree with TRBD2. The CDR3 runs 11 residues. V was pared by 5 bases and J by 7 bases, with 2 bases of the junction left unmatched. The germline V gene has CDR1 MNHNS and CDR2 SASEGT.

This chain links TRBV7-6 with TRBJ2-2; no clear D gene. Trimming shortened V by 0 bases and J by 0 bases, and 5 bases separated the two germline ends. This CDR3 contains 15 residues. Germline CDR1 is SGHVS and CDR2 is FNYEAQ. The CDR3 region is CASSLADTNTGELFF. CDR3 bases: TGTGCCAGCAGCTTAGCAGACACGAACACCGGGGAGCTGTTTTTT.

The J gene is TRBJ2-2, the V gene TRBV9, with D tentatively TRBD2 (6 bases). Germline CDR1 SGDLS, CDR2 YYNGEE. This CDR3 region has 15 residues. V was trimmed by 0 bases and J by 6 bases, leaving 12 bases between them. The CDR3 region is CASSVVSGVAGELFF. For the CDR3, the DNA is TGTGCCAGCAGCGTAGTATCGGGAGTGGCCGGGGAGCTGTTTTTT.

Only one count was recorded for this clone. The CDR3: CATQGGVNYEQYF. Written as DNA, the CDR3 is TGTGCCACTCAAGGGGGGGTGAACTACGAGCAGTACTTC. The V gene is TRBV28, the J gene TRBJ2-7, with a tentative D call TRBD2 (7 bases). V was cut by 10 bases and J by 3 bases, with 16 bases left in between. Per germline, CDR1 MDHEN and CDR2 SYDVKM. The CDR3 loop spans 13 amino acids.

This chain uses TRBV3-1 (or the pseudogene TRBV3-2) with TRBJ2-2, with TRBD1 matching 11 bases. Trimming at V came to 4 bases and at J to 9 bases, leaving 10 bases not matched to a gene. The CDR3 extends over 16 amino acids. Germline V lookup: CDR1 LGHDT, CDR2 YNNKEL (reference sequence). The CDR3 nucleotides are TGTGCCAGCAGCCCTTGGACAGGGGGCGGCCTCCGGGAGCTGTTTTTT. It codes for CASSPWTGGGLRELFF.

In DNA, the CDR3 is TGTGCCAGTAGTGGCAGTCAATCTGGGGCCAACGTCCTGACTTTC. It is translated as CASSGSQSGANVLTF. This chain joins TRBV19 and TRBJ2-6; D gene ambiguous. Trimming took 5 bases from V and 1 from J, leaving 9 bases between them. The CDR3 loop spans 15 amino acids. Germline CDR1 and CDR2: LNHDA and SQIVND (reference sequence).

The chain recombines TRBV5-1 with TRBJ2-3; D is unclear. The CDR3 contains 14 residues. Trimming removed 1 base at V and 2 bases at J, with 8 bases between. Germline CDR1 is SGHRS and CDR2 is YFSETQ. CDR3 DNA: TGCGCCAGCAGCTTGCGGCAGGACACAGATACGCAGTATTTT. It yields the protein CASSLRQDTDTQYF.

This clone has just one count. The genes are TRBV18 and TRBJ2-1, with 9 nucleotides matching TRBD1. Germline CDR1 reads KGHSH; CDR2 reads LQKENI. The ends lost 5 bases at V and 2 bases at J; junction bases unmatched: 13. This CDR3 comprises 18 residues. CDR3 sequence: CASSSRRTQGAPYNEQFF. The DNA for the CDR3 is TGTGCCAGCTCATCCAGACGAACACAGGGGGCGCCCTACAATGAGCAGTTCTTC.

The CDR3 protein is CASSGSGRTDTQYF. The CDR3 DNA reads as TGTGCCAGCAGTGGTAGCGGGAGAACAGATACGCAGTATTTT. V is TRBV25-1 and J is TRBJ2-3; 9 positions match TRBD2. J lost 3 bases, V lost 4 bases, and 2 bases had no gene match. Germline V gene data show CDR1 as MGHDK and CDR2 as SYGVNS. CDR3 size: 14 residues.

This chain links TRBV6-5 with TRBJ1-1; D gene ambiguous. The CDR3 is made up of 12 amino acids. Between the trimmed V and J ends, which lost 10 bases and 1 base, there was a span of 10 bases. CDR1 MNHEY and CDR2 SVGAGI come from the germline V gene. The CDR3 nucleotides are TGTGCCACCACCCCAGAGAACACTGAAGCTTTCTTT. It yields the protein CATTPENTEAFF.

This clone was detected a few times. This sequence joins TRBV28 and TRBJ1-4; the D is unclear. Germline V CDR1 and CDR2: MDHEN, SYDVKM. There are 13 residues in the CDR3. Trimming pared 2 bases from V and 8 bases from J, leaving 9 bases between. The CDR3 is CASSLVREEKLFF. The DNA of the CDR3 is TGTGCCAGCAGTTTAGTTCGGGAAGAAAAACTGTTTTTT.

The chain recombines TRBV4-1 with TRBJ2-1; 14 bases map to TRBD2. The CDR3 extends over 20 amino acids. In germline, CDR1 is MGHRA, CDR2 YSYEKL. The trim removed 0 bases at V and 4 bases at J, leaving 11 bases unmatched. The CDR3, as DNA: TGCGCCAGCAGCCAAGACGGGGGGACTAGCGGGAGAATGAGATACAATGAGCAGTTCTTC. Translating gives CASSQDGGTSGRMRYNEQFF.

The chain recombines TRBV23-1 with TRBJ1-2; 11 bases match TRBD1. TRBV23-1 is noted as an ORF with a role that remains uncertain. CDR3 size: 19 residues. V lost 2 bases and J lost 3; bases outside the gene matches: 14. CDR3 bases: TGCGCCAGCAGTCAAGAGGCAAGGACAGGGGGCATGTGGGACTATGGCTACACCTTC. It specifies CASSQEARTGGMWDYGYTF.

The genes are TRBV19 and TRBJ1-4; TRBD1 matches at 7 bases. Germline CDR1 LNHDA, CDR2 SQIVND (reference sequence). The V segment lost 6 bases and the J segment 7 bases; nucleotides outside the gene matches: 11. The CDR3 is made up of 15 amino acids. Written as DNA, the CDR3 is TGTGCCAGTAGACATATTGGGACAGAGGGTGAAAAACTGTTTTTT. It codes for CASRHIGTEGEKLFF.

The V and J genes are TRBV28 and TRBJ2-3; TRBD2 is a possible D gene (5 bases). Germline loops: CDR1 MDHEN, CDR2 SYDVKM. The CDR3 covers 13 residues. Trimming cost V 3 bases and J 7 bases, with 11 bases left between them. CDR3 coding DNA: TGTGCCAGCAGTTTCATGACTACTAATACGCAGTATTTT. Protein sequence: CASSFMTTNTQYF.

Regarding this clone: Other DNA sequences from this sample encode an identical CDR3 as well. The V gene is TRBV6-5, the J gene TRBJ2-5, with unresolved D. CDR1 and CDR2 from the germline V gene are MNHEY and SVGAGI. V gave up 0 bases and J gave up 1 base, with 6 bases separating them. CDR3 length equals 14 residues. The CDR3 is CASSYSPGQETQYF. The CDR3 DNA reads as TGTGCCAGCAGTTACTCCCCGGGCCAAGAGACCCAGTACTTC.

The chain carries TRBV28 and TRBJ2-2; 7 nucleotides align to TRBD2. The V gene's germline CDR1 is MDHEN and CDR2 SYDVKM. The CDR3 sequence is 13 residues long. V shed 8 bases and J 3 bases; nucleotides not matched to a gene: 3. DNA of the CDR3: TGTGCCAGCGGGGGGGGATACACCGGGGAGCTGTTTTTT. Its protein is CASGGGYTGELFF.